This T cell receptor beta chain was observed in a study of OX40 agonist ivuxolimab in advanced cancers. Study details: The group had a mean age of about 65 years, ranged from roughly 20 to 79, and was 82.7% male. Prior anti-PD-1, anti-PD-L1 or anti-CTLA-4 therapy did not bar entry, and 40% to 45% had some. The study, taken as a whole, reports: No determination was made of the antigen specificity of the expanded peripheral T cells. At 0.1-3.0 mg/kg, partial responders had clonal expansion among the lowest observed.

Trimming left V 0 bases short and J 5 bases short, with 11 bases between. This CDR3 contains 15 residues. From germline, CDR1 is SGDLS and CDR2 YYNGEE. In the case of this clone: No antigen is known for it.

Generated by immunoSEQ multiplex PCR, the TCRdb table keeps only in-frame clones and is missing some. Here the sample spans about 83,000 clones, about 90% being singletons. The clonotype was recovered from an adult with an advanced solid tumor such as melanoma, head and neck, liver or kidney cancer. The rearrangement uses TRBV9 and TRBJ1-4; tentative D call: TRBD1 (6 bases). Sequences were derived from CD4+ or CD8+ T cells sorted from blood, sampled in a trial of the OX40 agonist ivuxolimab. The CDR3 here is CASSVGGASNEKLFF. CDR3 coding DNA: TGTGCCAGCAGCGTAGGGGGGGCATCAAATGAAAAACTGTTTTTT.